Given below is one TCR beta chain in context. This record belongs to a study of blood T cell repertoires in COVID-19. For the study at large: Sites in the United States, Italy and Spain provided acute and convalescent COVID-19 samples.

J gave up 6 bases and V 3 bases, and 1 base lay outside the gene matches. CDR1 is SGHTA, CDR2 FQGNSA, per germline. This CDR3 spans 15 amino acids. Some clones are missing from TCRdb's copy, which holds only in-frame ones; the method was immunoSEQ multiplex PCR. The sample lists 95,000 to 150,000 clones, 90% occurring once. The source of this sequence is an older woman with COVID-19, enrolled during active disease. The chain has TRBV7-2 and TRBJ2-1, with TRBD2 matching over 14 bases. Sequencing was done on a sample of peripheral blood. In nucleotides, the CDR3 is TGTGCCAGCAGCTTGACTAGCGGGGGGGGCAATGAGCAGTTCTTC. Protein sequence: CASSLTSGGGNEQFF.